This T cell receptor beta chain was sequenced in a study of T cells after posttransplantation cyclophosphamide. General study findings and limits: Later blood repertoires were often dominated by clones from the donor CD8+ memory compartment.

The germline V gene has CDR1 SGHRS and CDR2 YFSETQ. This CDR3 comprises 14 residues. V lost 4 bases and J lost 1, with 8 bases in between. Measured with immunoSEQ multiplex PCR; TCRdb has only the in-frame clones, and not every one. Of roughly 5,000 clones listed, about four fifths are singletons. Cyclophosphamide on days +3 and +4 followed busulfan-fludarabine conditioning and a marrow graft. Comment on this clone: Its target is not known.

The clonotype comes from a male patient in his forties or fifties who received an allogeneic stem cell transplant from a related donor and was CMV-positive. A subset of T cells may come from the graft donor. The V call is TRBV5-1, the J call TRBJ2-2; possible D gene TRBD1, 6 bases. The specimen comprised CD4+ T cells sorted from blood, sampled about 350 days after allogeneic stem cell transplant with posttransplant cyclophosphamide. The CDR3 region has the DNA TGCGCCAGCAGCCCGACAGGGAACACCGGGGAGCTGTTTTTT. It is translated as CASSPTGNTGELFF.